These 8 T cell receptor beta chains were sequenced from one sample in a study of blood T cell repertoires in COVID-19. Data came from immunoSEQ multiplex PCR; TCRdb stores just in-frame clones and leaves some out. The sample lists tens of thousands of clones, roughly nine tenths occurring once. Sequenced material: peripheral blood. These TCRs come from an elderly woman with active or convalescent COVID-19.

This chain connects TRBV28 to TRBJ2-7; possibly TRBD2 for D (7 bases). The CDR3 contains 14 residues. Between the trimmed V and J ends, which lost 2 bases and 4 bases, there was a span of 12 bases. The germline CDR1 and CDR2 sequences are MDHEN and SYDVKM. CDR3 sequence reads: CASSLRGGGYEQYF. CDR3 nucleotides: TGTGCCAGCAGTTTACGCGGGGGCGGATACGAGCAGTACTTC.

The rearrangement joins TRBV5-1 to TRBJ2-1; 10 positions match TRBD2. CDR3 length equals 18 residues. Germline V gives CDR1 SGHRS, CDR2 YFSETQ. V lost 1 base, J lost 0 bases, and 7 bases stayed unmatched. CDR3 in DNA: TGCGCCAGCAGCTTGAGCGGGACTAGCGTTAGCTCCTACAATGAGCAGTTCTTC. It encodes CASSLSGTSVSSYNEQFF.

The chain is built from TRBV19 and TRBJ2-2, with a possible D match to TRBD2 (6 bases). Looked up from germline, CDR1 is LNHDA and CDR2 is SQIVND (reference sequence). The V end was cut by 5 bases, the J end by 7 bases, with 8 bases between. CDR3 size: 12 residues. The CDR3 protein is CASSGGIGELFF. The DNA for the CDR3 is TGTGCCAGTAGTGGGGGGATCGGGGAGCTGTTTTTT.

The rearrangement links TRBV18 to TRBJ2-4, with 7 bases identical to TRBD1. J lost 6 bases, V lost 2 bases, and 1 base had no gene match. The CDR3 covers 13 residues. CDR1 is KGHSH and CDR2 is LQKENI in the germline V gene. CDR3 coding DNA: TGTGCCAGCTCACCAGGGGACAGAAACATTCAGTACTTC. Its translation: CASSPGDRNIQYF. The entire variable domain, with the rest obtained from reference TRBV18 and TRBJ2-4, is as follows: NAGVMQNPRHLVRRRGQEARLRCSPMKGHSHVYWYRQLPEEGLKFMVYLQKENIIDESGMPKERFSAEFPKEGPSILRIQQVVRGDSAAYFCASSPGDRNIQYFGAGTRLSVL.

The chain is built from TRBV4-1 and TRBJ1-1, with D perhaps matching TRBD1 (5 bases). The CDR3 loop spans 13 amino acids. Germline V gives CDR1 MGHRA, CDR2 YSYEKL. V gave up 1 base and J gave up 5 bases, with 8 bases separating them. The DNA of the CDR3 is TGCGCCAGCAGCCAAGTCGGGGGGACTGAAGCTTTCTTT. This encodes CASSQVGGTEAFF.

This chain connects TRBV5-1 to TRBJ1-1; 7 bases match TRBD1. With V trimmed by 4 bases and J by 1 base, 7 bases remained unmatched. Germline V CDR1 and CDR2: SGHRS, YFSETQ. CDR3 length: 15 residues. In DNA form, the CDR3 reads TGCGCCAGCAGCCAGATGACAGGGCAGAACACTGAAGCTTTCTTT. As protein: CASSQMTGQNTEAFF.

The J gene is TRBJ2-2, the V gene TRBV7-3; 8 bases agree with TRBD1. Trimming at V came to 5 bases and at J to 7 bases, leaving 6 bases not matched to a gene. Germline CDR1 SGHTA, CDR2 FQGTGA. The CDR3 covers 14 residues. CDR3 bases: TGTGCCAGCAGCAACAGGGGGTTTAACGGGGAGCTGTTTTTT. Translation: CASSNRGFNGELFF.

J is TRBJ2-3 and V is TRBV10-3, with TRBD2 identical over 10 bases. The trim removed 2 bases at V and 7 bases at J, leaving 6 bases unmatched. This CDR3 is 15 amino acids long. CDR1 and CDR2 (germline): ENHRY, SYGVKD. The CDR3 DNA reads as TGTGCCATCAGTGAGGGAGCGGGGGGGCGTAATACGCAGTATTTT. This sequence encodes CAISEGAGGRNTQYF.